This T cell receptor (beta chain) was recovered during a study of blood T cell repertoires in COVID-19. The wider study: Some COVID-19 samples were acute and others convalescent; all came from the United States, Italy and Spain. The analysed material was cDNA or gDNA that came from T cells, B-cell-depleted T cells, or PBMCs.

Germline V CDR1 and CDR2: SGHTA, FQGTGA. V lost 1 base, J lost 9 bases, and 9 bases stayed unmatched. CDR3 length: 15 amino acids. Methods used by the authors: Reference gene primers were amplified, and this amplification served to estimate nucleated cell counts. The method was immunoSEQ multiplex PCR; TCRdb's version includes in-frame clones alone and lacks a portion of them. V, J and clone size derive from that table, while D and trimming were established from the DNA sequence. The sample carries some 180,000 clones, about 70% recorded once. The rearrangement joins TRBV7-3 to TRBJ2-1; TRBD2 matches 7 bases. Sequencing was carried out using peripheral blood. The receptor was derived from a woman aged 45-65 years with active or convalescent COVID-19. DNA of the CDR3: TGTGCCAGCAGCTTAAGGCTAGCGGAGGGGAGTGAGCAGTTCTTC. Protein: CASSLRLAEGSEQFF.